The 12 T cell receptor beta chains below all came from one sample that was sequenced in a study of cytotoxic CD8 clonotypes in ibrutinib-treated CLL. The protocol was immunoSEQ multiplex PCR, while the TCRdb copy is restricted to in-frame clones and leaves out a portion. The table shows 150,000 to 200,000 clones, with roughly 80% occurring only once. The starting material was PBMCs, obtained after 12 months of ibrutinib treatment. The receptors here all came from a human donor with chronic lymphocytic leukemia.

This clone was found a few times. This chain links TRBV2 with TRBJ1-6; a possible D gene is TRBD1 (5 bases). The CDR3 sequence is 13 residues long. V was clipped by 7 bases and J by 4 bases, with 8 bases between them. In germline, CDR1 is SNHLY, CDR2 FYNNEI. CDR3: CASIGVYNSPLHF. As DNA, the CDR3 is TGTGCCAGCATAGGGGTTTATAATTCACCCCTCCACTTT. The full variable domain, in which reference TRBV2 and TRBJ1-6 provide the parts outside the CDR3, is EPEVTQTPSHQVTQMGQEVILRCVPISNHLYFYWYRQILGQKVEFLVSFYNNEISEKSEIFDDQFSVERPDGSNFTLKIRSTKLEDSAMYFCASIGVYNSPLHFGNGTRLTVT.

The chain recombines TRBV2 with TRBJ1-2; the D is unclear. The V gene's germline CDR1 is SNHLY and CDR2 FYNNEI. This CDR3 is 15 amino acids long. The V and J ends lost 2 bases and 0 bases respectively, with 10 bases between them. The CDR3 is CASSENGLANYGYTF. DNA for the CDR3: TGTGCCAGCAGTGAAAACGGCCTAGCTAACTATGGCTACACCTTC.

This clone was counted a few times. The V gene is TRBV5-1, the J gene TRBJ1-5, with D possibly TRBD1 on 5 matching bases. The V end lost 0 bases, the J end lost 0 bases, and 10 bases lay between the germline ends. Looked up from germline, CDR1 is SGHRS and CDR2 is YFSETQ. The CDR3 length is 16 residues. Here the CDR3 reads CASSLGGDPSNQPQHF. DNA of the CDR3: TGCGCCAGCAGCTTGGGGGGGGACCCTAGCAATCAGCCCCAGCATTTT.

The CDR3 here is CASISTGVWTDTQYF. The DNA of the CDR3 is TGTGCCAGCATCTCTACGGGAGTTTGGACAGATACGCAGTATTTT. The genes are TRBV27 and TRBJ2-3; the D gene is possibly TRBD2 (6 bases). V was shortened by 7 bases and J by 3 bases, with 17 bases between the two germline ends. Germline CDR1 is MNHEY and CDR2 is SMNVEV (reference sequence). The CDR3 contains 15 residues.

In its sample, this clone was seen once. The chain joins TRBV30 to TRBJ2-1, with 7 bases fitting TRBD1. Per the germline V gene, CDR1 is GTSNPN and CDR2 is SVGIG (reference sequence). V lost 0 bases, J lost 4 bases, and 6 bases stayed unmatched. The CDR3 totals 15 residues. CDR3 residues: CAWSVGQELYNEQFF. As DNA, the CDR3 is TGTGCCTGGAGTGTAGGACAGGAGCTTTACAATGAGCAGTTCTTC.

The V call is TRBV27, the J call TRBJ2-6; maybe TRBD2 (6 bases). The length of the CDR3 is 16 residues. V lost 1 base to trimming and J lost 5 bases, with 12 bases between them. CDR1 and CDR2 (germline): MNHEY, SMNVEV (reference sequence). CDR3 sequence (DNA): TGTGCCAGCAGTTTATACCCGGGGGTAAGGGCCAACGTCCTGACTTTC. It yields the protein CASSLYPGVRANVLTF.

The chain employs TRBV5-4 and TRBJ1-1; 9 nucleotides align to TRBD1. The CDR3 has 12 residues. V gave up 1 base and J gave up 9 bases; unmatched junction bases: 1. Germline V CDR1 and CDR2: SGHNT, YYREEE (reference sequence). Here the CDR3 DNA reads TGTGCCAGCAGCTTGAACAGGGGGCAAGCTTTCTTT. Protein product: CASSLNRGQAFF.

This clone was seen more than once but under ten times. The gene calls are TRBV10-3 and TRBJ1-2; D is unresolved. Germline values: CDR1 ENHRY, CDR2 SYGVKD. V was cut by 8 bases and J by 4 bases, with 8 bases left in between. The CDR3 has 11 residues. The CDR3, as DNA: TGTGCCATCGAAGCGTCCTATGGCTACACCTTC. It encodes CAIEASYGYTF.

This chain connects TRBV6-1 to TRBJ2-7, with 7 bases aligning to TRBD1. This CDR3 has 14 residues. Germline-derived CDR1 and CDR2 are MNHNS and SASEGT. V dropped 8 bases and J dropped 4; count of bases not matched to a gene: 11. Here the CDR3 reads CASHPGTVQYEQYF. The CDR3 DNA follows: TGTGCCAGCCACCCCGGGACAGTACAATACGAGCAGTACTTC.

This sequence joins TRBV2 and TRBJ2-1, with 8 bases identical to TRBD1. The germline CDR1 and CDR2 sequences are SNHLY and FYNNEI. This CDR3 contains 15 residues. Losses at the gene ends were 5 bases for V and 1 base for J; bases not matched to a gene: 4. DNA of the CDR3: TGTGCCAGCAGTAAGACAGGGGATTCCTACAATGAGCAGTTCTTC. Its protein product is CASSKTGDSYNEQFF.

The J gene is TRBJ1-2, the V gene TRBV7-9, with TRBD1 matching over 9 bases. The V and J ends lost 5 bases and 6 bases, in that order; junction bases with no gene match: 16. Germline values: CDR1 SEHNR, CDR2 FQNEAQ (reference sequence). This CDR3 contains 17 residues. The CDR3 loop reads CASSPSTGGFGVNGYTF. In DNA form, the CDR3 reads TGTGCCAGCAGCCCGTCGACAGGGGGTTTTGGGGTTAATGGCTACACCTTC.

V gene TRBV4-1 combines with J gene TRBJ2-7; D is perhaps TRBD1 (5 bases). CDR1 is MGHRA, CDR2 YSYEKL, per germline. V was pared by 6 bases and J by 2 bases, with 11 bases between. The CDR3 covers 13 residues. CDR3 coding DNA: TGCGCCAGCAGTCCGACAGTAGCCTACGAGCAGTACTTC. The encoded protein is CASSPTVAYEQYF.